This T cell receptor beta chain came from a study of T cells after yellow fever vaccination. As for the study in general: Those fractions that held only low numbers of cells were prepared using the SMART-Seq v4 Ultra Low Input RNA kit. Notes on the study in general: Weaker in magnitude, the secondary response showed a faster peak on day 5 versus 15.

TCRdb used MiXCR to reprocess the 5' RACE reads, holding one entry per CDR3 protein. The table records roughly 180,000 distinct CDR3 sequences, approximately 6.2% of them present only once. In germline, CDR1 is SGDLS, CDR2 YYNGEE. Trimming stripped 4 bases from V and 2 bases from J, with 3 bases between. The CDR3 contains 11 residues. The table lists this clonotype with many counts. Its matching antigen is unknown. V and J are TRBV9 and TRBJ1-2, with D unresolved. This clonotype was sampled from a man aged 18 to 30 who received the YFV17D yellow fever vaccine. The sequencing used CD4+ T cells sorted from PBMCs, collected on the day of the first yellow fever vaccination. Here the CDR3 reads CASSTNYGYTF. The DNA for the CDR3 is TGTGCCAGCAGCACGAACTATGGCTACACCTTC.